This TCR beta chain was retrieved from a study of blood T cell repertoires in COVID-19. Some clones are missing from TCRdb's copy, which holds only in-frame ones; the method was immunoSEQ multiplex PCR. The sample lists about 150,000 clones, more than 75% occurring once. The germline V gene has CDR1 SGHRS and CDR2 YFSETQ. V shed 1 base, J shed 3 bases, and the junction held 11 bases outside the gene matches. There are 17 residues in the CDR3. The chain uses TRBV5-1 and TRBJ2-5, with 8 bases matching TRBD2. The TCR sequence derives from a human donor in a cohort sampled during active COVID-19. Material: peripheral blood. CDR3 loop: CASSLTSGSAGEETQYF. In nucleotides, the CDR3 is TGCGCCAGCAGCTTGACTAGCGGATCCGCAGGGGAAGAGACCCAGTACTTC.